The 11 T cell receptor beta chains below all came from one sample that was sequenced in a study of beta chain features in type 1 diabetes. Study results and caveats: Shortening of TCRB CDR3s, moderate but significant, appeared in all four CD4+ subsets of Type 1 diabetes patients.

These receptors' targets are unknown. The isolated RNA, all of it, was reverse transcribed, so expressed TCRB transcripts were what got sequenced. The data were produced by immunoSEQ multiplex PCR, yet TCRdb's version contains in-frame clones alone and is incomplete. The sample lists about 120,000 clones, around 15% occurring once. The sample taken for sequencing was central memory CD4+ T cells from blood. These receptors were obtained from a man aged 30 to 45 with type 1 diabetes.

This clone has just a few counts. This chain links TRBV28 with TRBJ2-5; D is uncertain. V was cut by 6 bases and J by 5 bases, with 4 bases left in between. The CDR3 totals 10 residues. The germline CDR1 and CDR2 sequences are MDHEN and SYDVKM. CDR3 in DNA: TGTGCCAGCAGAGGGGAGACCCAGTACTTC. Its protein product is CASRGETQYF.

This clone occurred a few times. This chain joins TRBV28 and TRBJ1-2; 7 bases agree with TRBD1. The germline CDR1 and CDR2 sequences are MDHEN and SYDVKM. This CDR3 spans 14 amino acids. Trimming took 4 bases from V and 7 from J; bases not matched to a gene: 9. The CDR3 region is CASSSPDRRGGYTF. The CDR3 DNA is TGTGCCAGCAGTTCCCCGGACAGGCGGGGTGGCTACACCTTC.

This clone has more than one count but fewer than ten. The rearrangement joins TRBV2 to TRBJ2-3; 9 nucleotides agree with TRBD2. Germline CDR1 and CDR2: SNHLY and FYNNEI. The CDR3 extends over 15 amino acids. V trimming: 6 bases; J trimming: 1 base; junction bases outside the gene matches: 5. CDR3 loop: CASRERTSGTDTQYF. In nucleotides, the CDR3 is TGTGCCAGCAGAGAAAGGACTAGCGGCACAGATACGCAGTATTTT.

The CDR3 loop is CASSLTGTGSDTQYF. CDR3 sequence (DNA): TGTGCCAGCAGCCTGACCGGGACAGGGTCAGATACGCAGTATTTT. The J gene is TRBJ2-3, the V gene TRBV7-2; 9 nucleotides line up with TRBD1. Germline lookup yields CDR1 SGHTA and CDR2 FQGNSA. V was pared by 5 bases and J by 4 bases, with 7 bases of the junction left unmatched. The CDR3 consists of 15 residues. Using reference TRBV7-2 and TRBJ2-3 for the parts outside the CDR3, the full variable domain is GAGVSQSPSNKVTEKGKDVELRCDPISGHTALYWYRQSLGQGLEFLIYFQGNSAPDKSGLPSDRFSAERTGGSVSTLTIQRTQQEDSAVYLCASSLTGTGSDTQYFGPGTRLTVL.

This clone was counted at least ten times. The identical CDR3 is also encoded by other nucleotide sequences in the sample. The chain links TRBV27 to TRBJ1-2; D gene ambiguous. This CDR3 has 12 amino acids. Trimming cost V 0 bases and J 5 bases, with 4 bases left between them. The germline V gene has CDR1 MNHEY and CDR2 SMNVEV (reference sequence). The CDR3 loop reads CASSLSGYGYTF. The CDR3 nucleotides are TGTGCCAGCAGTTTATCTGGTTATGGCTACACCTTC.

This rearrangement joins TRBV28 to TRBJ2-5; either TRBD1 or TRBD2 may supply D (6 bases each). CDR3 length: 13 amino acids. Germline assignment: CDR1 MDHEN and CDR2 SYDVKM. V was cut by 5 bases and J by 0 bases, with 7 bases left in between. Here the CDR3 DNA reads TGTGCCAGCAGTAGGGGGGACCAAGAGACCCAGTACTTC. The encoded protein is CASSRGDQETQYF. Using reference TRBV28 and TRBJ2-5 for the parts outside the CDR3, the full variable domain is DVKVTQSSRYLVKRTGEKVFLECVQDMDHENMFWYRQDPGLGLRLIYFSYDVKMKEKGDIPEGYSVSREKKERFSLILESASTNQTSMYLCASSRGDQETQYFGPGTRLLVL.

This rearrangement joins TRBV30 to TRBJ2-3; D perhaps matches TRBD2 (7 bases). CDR3 length: 15 amino acids. The germline V and J ends were trimmed by 5 bases and 4 bases, with 19 bases remaining between them. CDR1 and CDR2 from the germline V gene are GTSNPN and SVGIG (reference sequence). The CDR3 spells CAWVKIGGAPDTQYF. The CDR3 DNA is TGTGCCTGGGTAAAAATTGGGGGGGCTCCAGATACGCAGTATTTT.

This clone turned up a few times. The chain links TRBV29-1 to TRBJ2-5; D not resolved. Germline loops: CDR1 SQVTM, CDR2 ANQGSEA. The CDR3 is made up of 12 amino acids. Between the trimmed V and J ends, which lost 0 bases and 1 base, there was a span of 3 bases. As DNA, the CDR3 is TGCAGCGTTGAAGACAGCCAAGAGACCCAGTACTTC. Residues: CSVEDSQETQYF.

The table lists this clone with many counts. Within the sample, other DNA sequences also encode this same CDR3. The CDR3: CASSLSGANVLTF. The CDR3 nucleotides are TGTGCCAGCAGCCTTTCTGGGGCCAACGTCCTGACTTTC. The chain uses TRBV14 and TRBJ2-6, with D uncertain. The CDR3 runs 13 residues. V was shortened by 4 bases and J by 1 base, with 2 bases between the two germline ends. Germline values: CDR1 SGHDN, CDR2 FVKESK.

This clone was found a few times. The CDR3 reads CASSRRGLEKNIQYF. The CDR3 DNA sequence: TGTGCCAGCAGCCGCCGCGGACTGGAGAAAAACATTCAGTACTTC. The V gene is TRBV11-2, the J gene TRBJ2-4; D perhaps matches TRBD2 (5 bases). Trimming shortened V by 5 bases and J by 4 bases, and 15 bases separated the two germline ends. The CDR3 covers 15 residues. Germline-derived CDR1 and CDR2 are SGHAT and FQNNGV. Drawing the rest from reference TRBV11-2 and TRBJ2-4, the complete variable domain is EAGVAQSPRYKIIEKRQSVAFWCNPISGHATLYWYQQILGQGPKLLIQFQNNGVVDDSQLPKDRFSAERLKGVDSTLKIQPAKLEDSAVYLCASSRRGLEKNIQYFGAGTRLSVL.

V is TRBV7-2 and J is TRBJ1-2; 10 nucleotides align to TRBD1. From germline, CDR1 is SGHTA and CDR2 FQGNSA. The J segment lost 4 bases and the V segment lost 1 base, leaving 6 bases of the junction unmatched. The CDR3 spans 16 residues. CDR3 coding DNA: TGTGCCAGCAGCTTAGGGGACAGGGGTGGCACCTATGGCTACACCTTC. It codes for CASSLGDRGGTYGYTF.